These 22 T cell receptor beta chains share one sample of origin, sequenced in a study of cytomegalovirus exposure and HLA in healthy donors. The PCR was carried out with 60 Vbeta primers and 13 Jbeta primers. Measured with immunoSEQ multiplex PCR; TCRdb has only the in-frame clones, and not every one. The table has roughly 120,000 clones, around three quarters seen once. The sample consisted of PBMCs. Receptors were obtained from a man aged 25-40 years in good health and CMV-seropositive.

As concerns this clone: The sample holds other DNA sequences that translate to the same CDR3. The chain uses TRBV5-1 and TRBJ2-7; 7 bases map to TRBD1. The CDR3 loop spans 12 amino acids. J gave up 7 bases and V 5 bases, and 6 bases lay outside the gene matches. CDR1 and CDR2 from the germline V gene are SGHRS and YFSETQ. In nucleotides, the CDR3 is TGCGCCAGCAGGACAGGGTCGGGGGAGCAGTACTTC. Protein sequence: CASRTGSGEQYF.

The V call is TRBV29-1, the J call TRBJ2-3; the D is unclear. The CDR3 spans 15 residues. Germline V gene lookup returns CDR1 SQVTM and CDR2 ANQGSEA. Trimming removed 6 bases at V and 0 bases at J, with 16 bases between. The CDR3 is CSVRPGPHSTDTQYF. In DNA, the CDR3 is TGCAGCGTGAGACCTGGGCCTCATAGCACAGATACGCAGTATTTT.

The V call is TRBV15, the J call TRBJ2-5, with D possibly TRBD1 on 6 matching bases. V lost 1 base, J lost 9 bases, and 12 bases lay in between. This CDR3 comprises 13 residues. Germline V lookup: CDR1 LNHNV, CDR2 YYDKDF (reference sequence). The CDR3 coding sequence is TGTGCCACCAGCAGAGGGGACACCGCCGCCCAGTACTTC. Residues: CATSRGDTAAQYF. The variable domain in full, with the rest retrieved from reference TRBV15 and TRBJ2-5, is DAMVIQNPRYQVTQFGKPVTLSCSQTLNHNVMYWYQQKSSQAPKLLFHYYDKDFNNEADTPDNFQSRRPNTSFCFLDIRSPGLGDTAMYLCATSRGDTAAQYFGPGTRLLVL.

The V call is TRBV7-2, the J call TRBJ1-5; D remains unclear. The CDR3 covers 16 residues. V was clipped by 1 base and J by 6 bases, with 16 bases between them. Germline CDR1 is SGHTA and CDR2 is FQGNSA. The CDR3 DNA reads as TGTGCCAGCAGCTTAGTAGGAGGGAACACCGGTCAGCCCCAGCATTTT. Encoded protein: CASSLVGGNTGQPQHF.

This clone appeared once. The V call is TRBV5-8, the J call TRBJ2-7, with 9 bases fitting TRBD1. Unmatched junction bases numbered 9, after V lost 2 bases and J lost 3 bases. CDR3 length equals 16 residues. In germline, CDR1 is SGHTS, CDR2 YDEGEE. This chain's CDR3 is CASSFLPGQGIYEQYF. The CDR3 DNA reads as TGTGCCAGCAGCTTCCTCCCGGGACAGGGAATCTACGAGCAGTACTTC.

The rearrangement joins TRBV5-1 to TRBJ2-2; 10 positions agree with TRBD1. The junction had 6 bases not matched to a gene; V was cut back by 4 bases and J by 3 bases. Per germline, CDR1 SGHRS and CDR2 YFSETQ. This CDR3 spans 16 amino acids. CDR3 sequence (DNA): TGCGCCAGCAGCCCCGGGACAGGGGTCGACACCGGGGAGCTGTTTTTT. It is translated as CASSPGTGVDTGELFF.

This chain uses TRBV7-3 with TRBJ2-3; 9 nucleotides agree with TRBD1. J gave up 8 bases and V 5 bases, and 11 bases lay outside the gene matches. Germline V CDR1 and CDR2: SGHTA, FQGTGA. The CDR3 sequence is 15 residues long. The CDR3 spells CASSPRTGDLGTQYF. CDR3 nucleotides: TGTGCCAGCAGCCCCCGGACAGGGGACCTCGGTACGCAGTATTTT.

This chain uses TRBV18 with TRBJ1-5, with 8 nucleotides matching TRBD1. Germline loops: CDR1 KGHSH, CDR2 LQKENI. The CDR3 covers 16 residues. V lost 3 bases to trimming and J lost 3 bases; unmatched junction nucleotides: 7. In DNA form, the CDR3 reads TGTGCCAGCTCACCCCAGGGGGCTGGGTCCAATCAGCCCCAGCATTTT. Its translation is CASSPQGAGSNQPQHF. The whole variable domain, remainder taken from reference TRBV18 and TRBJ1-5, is NAGVMQNPRHLVRRRGQEARLRCSPMKGHSHVYWYRQLPEEGLKFMVYLQKENIIDESGMPKERFSAEFPKEGPSILRIQQVVRGDSAAYFCASSPQGAGSNQPQHFGDGTRLSIL.

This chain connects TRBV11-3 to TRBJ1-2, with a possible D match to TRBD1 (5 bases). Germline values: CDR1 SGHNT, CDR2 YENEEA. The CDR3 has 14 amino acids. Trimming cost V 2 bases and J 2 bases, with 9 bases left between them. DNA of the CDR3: TGTGCCAGCAGCTTAAGTTCAGGGAACTATGGCTACACCTTC. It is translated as CASSLSSGNYGYTF.

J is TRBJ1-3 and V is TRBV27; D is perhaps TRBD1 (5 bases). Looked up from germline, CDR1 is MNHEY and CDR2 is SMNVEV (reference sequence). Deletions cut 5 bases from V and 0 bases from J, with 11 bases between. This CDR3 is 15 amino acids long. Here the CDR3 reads CASSADRRSGNTIYF. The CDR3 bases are TGTGCCAGCAGTGCCGACAGACGCTCTGGAAACACCATATATTTT.

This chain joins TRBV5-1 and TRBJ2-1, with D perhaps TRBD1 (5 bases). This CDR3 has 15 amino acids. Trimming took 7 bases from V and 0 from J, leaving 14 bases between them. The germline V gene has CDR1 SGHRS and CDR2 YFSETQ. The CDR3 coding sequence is TGCGCCAGCGCCCTACAGGAGAGCTCCTACAATGAGCAGTTCTTC. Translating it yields CASALQESSYNEQFF.

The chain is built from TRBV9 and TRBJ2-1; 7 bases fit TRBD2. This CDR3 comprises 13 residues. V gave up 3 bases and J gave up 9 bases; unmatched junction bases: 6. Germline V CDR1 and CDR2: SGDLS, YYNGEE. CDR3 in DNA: TGTGCCAGCAGCGGCCGGGGGGACGGTGAGCAGTTCTTC. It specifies CASSGRGDGEQFF.

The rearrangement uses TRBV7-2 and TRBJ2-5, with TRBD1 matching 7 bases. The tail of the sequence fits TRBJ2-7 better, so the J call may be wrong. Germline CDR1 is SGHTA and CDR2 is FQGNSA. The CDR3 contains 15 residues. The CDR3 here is CASSLGQGGPYEQYF. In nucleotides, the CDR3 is TGTGCCAGCAGCTTAGGACAGGGTGGTCCCTACGAGCAGTACTTC.

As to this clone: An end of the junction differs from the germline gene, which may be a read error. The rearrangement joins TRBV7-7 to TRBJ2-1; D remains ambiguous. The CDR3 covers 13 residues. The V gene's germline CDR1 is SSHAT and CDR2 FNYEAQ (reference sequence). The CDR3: CASSSRVLGEQFF. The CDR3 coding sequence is TGTGCTAGCAGCTCCCGGGTTTTGGGTGAGCAGTTCTTC.

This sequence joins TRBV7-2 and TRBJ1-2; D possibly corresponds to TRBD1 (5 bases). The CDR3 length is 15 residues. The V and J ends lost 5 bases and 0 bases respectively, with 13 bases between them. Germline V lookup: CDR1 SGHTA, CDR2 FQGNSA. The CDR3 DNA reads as TGTGCCAGCAGCAACGACAGAGGAGCTAACTATGGCTACACCTTC. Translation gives CASSNDRGANYGYTF.

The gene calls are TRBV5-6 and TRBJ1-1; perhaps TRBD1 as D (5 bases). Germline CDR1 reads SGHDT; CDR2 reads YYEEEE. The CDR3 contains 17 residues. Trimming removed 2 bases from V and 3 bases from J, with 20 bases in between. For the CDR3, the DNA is TGTGCCAGCAGCTTATCGTCTGGGTTAGGCAGGGACACTGAAGCTTTCTTT. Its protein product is CASSLSSGLGRDTEAFF.

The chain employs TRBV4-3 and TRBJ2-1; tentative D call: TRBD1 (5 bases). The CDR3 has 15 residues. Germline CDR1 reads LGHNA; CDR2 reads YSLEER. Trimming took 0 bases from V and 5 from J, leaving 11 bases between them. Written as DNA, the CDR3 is TGCGCCAGCAGCCAAGACAGGGAAATCGACAATGAGCAGTTCTTC. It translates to CASSQDREIDNEQFF.

The CDR3 loop is CASSPRTGNNSPLHF. DNA for the CDR3: TGTGCCAGCAGCCCTCGGACAGGGAATAATTCACCCCTCCACTTT. V gene TRBV9 combines with J gene TRBJ1-6; 8 nucleotides align to TRBD1. This CDR3 is built from 15 residues. J lost 5 bases, V lost 4 bases, and 5 bases had no gene match. Germline CDR1 and CDR2: SGDLS and YYNGEE.

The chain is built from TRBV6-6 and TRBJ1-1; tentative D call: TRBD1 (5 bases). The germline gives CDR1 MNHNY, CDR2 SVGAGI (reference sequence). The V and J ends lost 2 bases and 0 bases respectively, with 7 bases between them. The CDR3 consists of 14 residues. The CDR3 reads CASSYDRMNTEAFF. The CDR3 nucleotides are TGTGCCAGCAGTTACGACAGAATGAACACTGAAGCTTTCTTT.

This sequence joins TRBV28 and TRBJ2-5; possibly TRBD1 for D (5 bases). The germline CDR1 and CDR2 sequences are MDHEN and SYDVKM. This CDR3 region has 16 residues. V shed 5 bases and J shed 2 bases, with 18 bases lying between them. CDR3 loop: CASSLLIGQVQETQYF. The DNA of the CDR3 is TGTGCCAGCAGTCTGCTCATAGGACAAGTTCAAGAGACCCAGTACTTC.

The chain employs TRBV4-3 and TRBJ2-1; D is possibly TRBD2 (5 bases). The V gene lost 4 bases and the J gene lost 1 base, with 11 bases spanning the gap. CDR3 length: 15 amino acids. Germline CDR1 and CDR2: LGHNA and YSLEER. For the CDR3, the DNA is TGCGCCAGCAGCCCTCGGAGGCTGTCCTACAATGAGCAGTTCTTC. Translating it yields CASSPRRLSYNEQFF.

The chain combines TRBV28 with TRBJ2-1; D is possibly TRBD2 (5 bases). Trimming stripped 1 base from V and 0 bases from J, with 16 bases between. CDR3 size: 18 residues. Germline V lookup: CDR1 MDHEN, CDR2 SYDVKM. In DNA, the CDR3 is TGTGCCAGCAGTTTATTCGGGGAATCCGTCAGCTCCTACAATGAGCAGTTCTTC. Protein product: CASSLFGESVSSYNEQFF.